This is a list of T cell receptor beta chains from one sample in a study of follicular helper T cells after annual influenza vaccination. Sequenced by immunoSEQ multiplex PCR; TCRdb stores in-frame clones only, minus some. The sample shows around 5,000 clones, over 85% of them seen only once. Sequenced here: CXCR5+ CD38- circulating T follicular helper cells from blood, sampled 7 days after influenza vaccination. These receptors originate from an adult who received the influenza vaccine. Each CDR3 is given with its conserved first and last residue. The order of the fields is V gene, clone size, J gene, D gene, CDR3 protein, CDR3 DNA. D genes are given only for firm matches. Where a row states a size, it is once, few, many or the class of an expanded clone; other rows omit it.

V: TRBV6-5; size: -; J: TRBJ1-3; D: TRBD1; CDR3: CASRPSQGQLNTIYF; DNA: TGTGCCAGCCGTCCCTCTCAGGGACAGTTAAACACCATATATTTT
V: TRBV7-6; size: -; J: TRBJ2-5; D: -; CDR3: CASSFGTLQETQYF; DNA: TGTGCCAGCAGCTTTGGGACTCTACAAGAGACCCAGTACTTC
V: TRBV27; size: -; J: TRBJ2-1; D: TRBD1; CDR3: CASSWDREGEQFF; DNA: TGTGCCAGCAGTTGGGACAGGGAGGGTGAGCAGTTCTTC
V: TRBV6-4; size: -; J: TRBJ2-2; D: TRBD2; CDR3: CASSDSAGGIAGELFF; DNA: TGTGCCAGCAGTGACTCCGCGGGAGGAATTGCCGGGGAGCTGTTTTTT
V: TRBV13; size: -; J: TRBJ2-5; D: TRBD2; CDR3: CASSLRWEGETQYF; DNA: TGTGCCAGCAGCCTCCGTTGGGAGGGGGAGACCCAGTACTTC
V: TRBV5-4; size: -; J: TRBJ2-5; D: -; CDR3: CASSQDIQETQYF; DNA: TGTGCCAGCAGCCAGGACATTCAAGAGACCCAGTACTTC
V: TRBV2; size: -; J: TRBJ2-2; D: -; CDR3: CASSLRQLAGELFF; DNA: TGTGCCAGCAGTCTCCGACAACTGGCCGGGGAGCTGTTTTTT
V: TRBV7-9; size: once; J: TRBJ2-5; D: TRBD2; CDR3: CASSLGTSGQETQYF; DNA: TGTGCCAGCAGCTTAGGGACTAGCGGACAAGAGACCCAGTACTTC
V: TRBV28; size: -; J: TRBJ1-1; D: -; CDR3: CASSLPSTTEAFF; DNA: TGTGCCAGCAGTCTGCCCTCTACCACTGAAGCTTTCTTT